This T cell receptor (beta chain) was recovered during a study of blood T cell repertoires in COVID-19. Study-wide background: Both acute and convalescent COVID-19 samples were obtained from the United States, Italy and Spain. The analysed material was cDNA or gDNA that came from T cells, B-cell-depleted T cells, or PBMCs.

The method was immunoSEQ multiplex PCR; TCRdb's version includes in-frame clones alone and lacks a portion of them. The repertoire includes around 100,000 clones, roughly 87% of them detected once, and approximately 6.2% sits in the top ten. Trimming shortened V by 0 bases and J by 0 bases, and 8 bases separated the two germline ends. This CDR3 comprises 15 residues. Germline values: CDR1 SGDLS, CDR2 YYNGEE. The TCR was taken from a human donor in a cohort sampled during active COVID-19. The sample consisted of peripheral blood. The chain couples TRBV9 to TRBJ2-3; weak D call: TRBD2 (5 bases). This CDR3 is CASSVAERSTDTQYF. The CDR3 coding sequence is TGTGCCAGCAGCGTAGCGGAGCGGAGCACAGATACGCAGTATTTT.